A selection of T cell receptor beta chains follows, all from one sample in a study of blood T cell repertoires in COVID-19. Measured with immunoSEQ multiplex PCR; TCRdb has only the in-frame clones, and not every one. The sample lists 220,000 or so clones, 84% occurring once. Sequenced input: PBMCs or T cells enriched from blood (not recorded which). The receptors shown here come from a woman in her thirties or forties who had recovered from COVID-19. Both conserved end residues are part of each CDR3. Each record gives: clone size, V gene, D gene, J gene, CDR3 DNA, CDR3 protein. The D gene is left open where the match is weak. Part of the rows lack a size; the others show once, few, many or a class for expanded clones.

>.|TRBV9|TRBD2|TRBJ2-1
TGTGCCAGCAGCGTGGAAGGCGGGAGAAGCCACAATGAGCAGTTCTTC
CASSVEGGRSHNEQFF
>.|TRBV5-5|.|TRBJ2-3
TGTGCCAGCAGCTTGGTCGCCGGTACAGATACGCAGTATTTT
CASSLVAGTDTQYF
>.|TRBV11-2|.|TRBJ2-2
TGTGCCAGCAGCCAACAATGGGGGGGGCTCACCGGGGAGCTGTTTTTT
CASSQQWGGLTGELFF
>.|TRBV7-2|TRBD1|TRBJ2-7
TGTGCCAGCAGCTTAGCGGCGGGACAGGGCACCTACGAGCAGTACTTC
CASSLAAGQGTYEQYF
>.|TRBV5-4|.|TRBJ1-1
TGTGCCAGCAGCCGGATAGGACAGATAAACACTGAAGCTTTCTTT
CASSRIGQINTEAFF
>.|TRBV5-5|.|TRBJ2-5
TGTGCCAGCAGCCCCGACTTCTCCGAGACCCAGTACTTC
CASSPDFSETQYF
>.|TRBV13|.|TRBJ1-2
TGTGCCAGCAGCTCCGAGAAGGGCTACACCTTC
CASSSEKGYTF
>.|TRBV18|.|TRBJ2-1
TGTGCCAGCTCACCACGGGGTAGCGGCCACAATGAGCAGTTCTTC
CASSPRGSGHNEQFF
>.|TRBV11-2|.|TRBJ1-6
TGTGCCAGCAGCTTAGATTTCGCAGGGCAAGGTTCACCCCTCCACTTT
CASSLDFAGQGSPLHF
>few|TRBV10-3|.|TRBJ2-1
TGTGCCATCAGTGAGTCGGCTCTCTCCGACAATGAGCAGTTCTTC
CAISESALSDNEQFF
>.|TRBV7-8|.|TRBJ1-2
TGTGCCAGCAGCGAAGGTGGGGGCGGCTACACCTTC
CASSEGGGGYTF
>.|TRBV5-1|TRBD2|TRBJ2-4
TGCGCCAGCAGCTTAACCGGGACTAGCGGGAGGGAGGTTCAGTACTTC
CASSLTGTSGREVQYF
>.|TRBV18|.|TRBJ2-2
TGTGCCAGCTCACTCCTTGACACCGGGGAGCTGTTTTTT
CASSLLDTGELFF
>.|TRBV28|TRBD1|TRBJ2-2
TGTGCCAGCACCCCGGACAGGGACGAGATCGGGGAGCTGTTTTTT
CASTPDRDEIGELFF
>few|TRBV15|TRBD1|TRBJ1-1
TGTGCCACCAGCAGAGGAGGGGGCGCTTCCACTGAAGCTTTCTTT
CATSRGGGASTEAFF
>.|TRBV9|.|TRBJ1-1
TGTGCCAGCAGCGATGGCAGAGGCCTGTGGCGGACTGAAGCTTTCTTT
CASSDGRGLWRTEAFF
>few|TRBV5-1|.|TRBJ1-2
TGCGCCAGCAGTTCGGGAATGAACTATGGCTACACCTTC
CASSSGMNYGYTF
>.|TRBV12-3/TRBV12-4|.|TRBJ1-6
TGTGCCAGCAGTTTCGGGAGTCCACCCCTCCACTTT
CASSFGSPPLHF
>.|TRBV3-1/TRBV3-2|TRBD1|TRBJ2-7
TGTGCCAGCAGCCAAGAGTCCAGTCCGACAGGGACCTACGAGCAGTACTTC
CASSQESSPTGTYEQYF
>.|TRBV28|.|TRBJ1-1
TGTGCCAGCAGTTTACCAGGGGTGACTGAAGCTTTCTTT
CASSLPGVTEAFF
>.|TRBV10-3|TRBD1|TRBJ2-7
TGTGCCATCAGTGCCCGACAGGGGAGAGGCGAGCAGTACTTC
CAISARQGRGEQYF
>.|TRBV19|.|TRBJ1-1
TGTGCCAGTAGGACACTTAGCGGGGGGCACACTGAAGCTTTCTTT
CASRTLSGGHTEAFF
>.|TRBV7-3|TRBD2|TRBJ2-5
TGTGCCAGCAGCAAAGGGGCGGGAGGACGAGAGACCCAGTACTTC
CASSKGAGGRETQYF
>once|TRBV6-5|.|TRBJ1-5
TGTGCCAGCAGGGGTCCTGCGGGTCAGCCCCAGCATTTT
CASRGPAGQPQHF
>.|TRBV21-1|.|TRBJ1-4
TGTGCCAGCAGCAGAACAGGATCCCTCAATGAAAAACTGTTTTTT
CASSRTGSLNEKLFF
>.|TRBV30|.|TRBJ1-3
TGTGCCTGGACCCTCCCGGACACAACTCTGGAGAACACCATATATTTT
CAWTLPDTTLENTIYF
>.|TRBV7-2|TRBD1|TRBJ1-5
TGTGCCAGCAGACCCGACGGACAGGGCAATCAGCCCCAGCATTTT
CASRPDGQGNQPQHF
>.|TRBV14|.|TRBJ2-5
TGTGCCAGCAGCCAAGTCGGTAAAGAGACCCAGTACTTC
CASSQVGKETQYF